The 10 T cell receptor beta chains below all came from one sample that was sequenced in a study of TIL therapy for anti-PD-1-resistant metastatic lung cancer. The time point is: pre-treatment sample, taken before nivolumab and TIL therapy. Pleural nodules or supraclavicular lymph nodes made up most of the excised metastases sampled. This was the immunoSEQ v3 assay. Generated by immunoSEQ multiplex PCR, the TCRdb table keeps only in-frame clones and is missing some. The table lists about 100,000 clones, 65% of them singletons. Sequenced material: tumor tissue, taken at baseline. The receptor source for this set is a person between 25 and 79 years old with non-small cell lung cancer.

As DNA, the CDR3 is TGTGCCAGCAGCCCGGCCCCAGACAGGGTCTACGAGCAGTACTTC. Protein product: CASSPAPDRVYEQYF. The chain uses TRBV5-6 and TRBJ2-7, with 7 bases that match TRBD1. Germline lookup yields CDR1 SGHDT and CDR2 YYEEEE. CDR3 length: 15 amino acids. The V and J ends lost 4 bases and 3 bases, in that order; junction bases with no gene match: 10. The complete variable domain, with remaining parts taken from reference TRBV5-6 and TRBJ2-7, reads DAGVTQSPTHLIKTRGQQVTLRCSPKSGHDTVSWYQQALGQGPQFIFQYYEEEERQRGNFPDRFSGHQFPNYSSELNVNALLLGDSALYLCASSPAPDRVYEQYFGPGTRLTVT.

This chain links TRBV11-2 with TRBJ1-1, with D uncertain. V was clipped by 0 bases and J by 7 bases, with 6 bases between them. CDR1 is SGHAT, CDR2 FQNNGV, per germline. The CDR3 extends over 12 amino acids. The CDR3 nucleotides are TGTGCCAGCAGCTTAGATTGGTATGAAGCTTTCTTT. Its translation: CASSLDWYEAFF.

This clone was seen a few times. The V and J genes are TRBV27 and TRBJ1-6, with D hard to call. The V gene lost 0 bases and the J gene lost 11 bases, with 14 bases spanning the gap. The length of the CDR3 is 15 residues. Per the germline V gene, CDR1 is MNHEY and CDR2 is SMNVEV (reference sequence). The CDR3 bases are TGTGCCAGCAGTTTATCGAGTCGAGGGAAGCCACCCCTCCACTTT. Encoded protein: CASSLSSRGKPPLHF.

This clone was observed once. Other DNA sequences from this sample encode an identical CDR3 as well. The chain joins TRBV19 to TRBJ2-1; D might be TRBD1 (5 bases). The germline gives CDR1 LNHDA, CDR2 SQIVND (reference sequence). V lost 6 bases to trimming and J lost 0 bases, with 12 bases between them. CDR3 size: 15 residues. CDR3 bases: TGTGCCAGTAGCATATTAGGGGCCTCCTACAATGAGCAGTTCTTC. Amino acids: CASSILGASYNEQFF.

The genes are TRBV15 and TRBJ2-1; 9 nucleotides line up with TRBD1. This CDR3 comprises 15 residues. The germline V gene has CDR1 LNHNV and CDR2 YYDKDF (reference sequence). Germline trimming cut 0 bases from V and 8 bases from J; bases unmatched to any gene: 5. CDR3 DNA: TGTGCCACCAGCAGAGAACAGGGGGCGCCGGATGAGCAGTTCTTC. As protein: CATSREQGAPDEQFF.

This clone showed up just a few times. This chain links TRBV7-2 with TRBJ2-1, with TRBD2 as a possible D gene (6 bases). V was clipped by 1 base and J by 10 bases, with 20 bases between them. This CDR3 comprises 16 residues. Germline V gene data show CDR1 as SGHTA and CDR2 as FQGNSA. CDR3 in amino acids: CASSLVAGFGFGEQFF. The DNA for the CDR3 is TGTGCCAGCAGCTTAGTGGCGGGGTTTGGGTTTGGGGAGCAGTTCTTC.

This clone was seen only a few times. At the DNA level, this CDR3 is encoded by other sequences in the same sample as well. CDR3 in amino acids: CASSVGPSNTGELFF. In DNA form, the CDR3 reads TGTGCCAGCAGCGTAGGGCCGTCGAACACCGGGGAGCTGTTTTTT. The chain has TRBV9 and TRBJ2-2, with no clear D. V gave up 0 bases and J gave up 0 bases, with 6 bases separating them. Germline values: CDR1 SGDLS, CDR2 YYNGEE. The CDR3 covers 15 residues.

J is TRBJ1-1 and V is TRBV10-3, with 8 positions matching TRBD1. The CDR3 is made up of 17 amino acids. Germline V gene sequence: CDR1 ENHRY, CDR2 SYGVKD. The V and J ends lost 5 bases and 3 bases, in that order; junction bases with no gene match: 14. Here the CDR3 reads CAISSSLSRGRDTEAFF. The DNA of the CDR3 is TGTGCCATCAGTTCATCATTATCCAGGGGGCGCGACACTGAAGCTTTCTTT.

This chain uses TRBV15 with TRBJ2-3; weak D call: TRBD1 (5 bases). CDR3 length equals 16 residues. V lost 9 bases, J lost 6 bases, and 25 bases lay in between. The germline V gene has CDR1 LNHNV and CDR2 YYDKDF (reference sequence). The CDR3 loop is CATSQGMDHTRDTQYF. Written as DNA, the CDR3 is TGTGCCACGTCCCAGGGCATGGACCACACCAGGGATACGCAGTATTTT.

The V and J genes are TRBV30 and TRBJ1-2; TRBD1 might be the D (6 bases). V lost 1 base to trimming and J lost 8 bases, with 17 bases between them. This CDR3 contains 14 residues. Germline CDR1 is GTSNPN and CDR2 is SVGIG (reference sequence). CDR3 amino acids: CAWSANRAEGGYTF. The CDR3 region has the DNA TGTGCCTGGAGTGCCAACAGGGCGGAAGGAGGCTACACCTTC.